This TCR beta chain was identified in a study of shared clonotypes between healthy human individuals (dated by TCRdb to the early 2020s). For the wider study: The cohort comprised two women and a few men aged 18 to 49 years. Per donor, three plates each were used for CD4 naive and CD4 memory, two for CD8 naive, and one for CD8 memory. The study deeply sequenced blood TCR repertoires of five healthy adults to estimate repertoire size and the extent of clonotype sharing between individuals. Libraries were prepared and TCR repertoires were sequenced by different laboratories using diverse techniques, in order to increase sequencing depth and limit assay-specific biases. Each donor's leukapheresis produced roughly between roughly 0.94 and 9.5 billion PBMCs. General findings and caveats noted by the study authors: Rarefaction of sorted-subset datasets indicated incomplete sequencing despite the large sequencing depth. About 5% of naive CD4, approximately 3.7% of naive CD8, about 2.5% of memory CD4, and roughly 0.4% of memory CD8 clonotypes were shared across a few donors. The small number of donors limited the genetic and exposure-history diversity represented. Sampling was restricted to blood, and TCR repertoires in tissues likely differ from the TCR repertoires found in blood. Higher generation probabilities were observed for clonotypes shared by all four sorted-subset donors than for non-shared clonotypes. Larger estimated clonotype richness was generally found for naive subsets than for memory subsets. Based on pairwise subsampling, the degree of clonotype sharing among donors was expected to be affected by sequencing depth.

Looking up the germline V gene yields CDR1 ENHRY and CDR2 SYGVKD. V and J are truncated by 6 bases and 5 bases respectively, leaving an intervening sequence of 17 bases. Its CDR3 holds 14 amino acids, cysteine through phenylalanine. Of all the DNA, just the CDR3 is kept, 42 bases in frame from base 1. With respect to this clone: It lacks a known antigen. No qualities accompany the bases; no much larger clone lies one base away.

Healthy HIV-negative adults with no recently reported acute infections or vaccinations were included as donors. Every donor was a Caucasian adult residing in Nashville, Tennessee, USA. CD4+ T cells were enriched by magnetic negative selection; naive cells were then positively selected on CD45RA, and the negative fraction formed the memory subset. Blood was obtained by leukapheresis, after which PBMCs were separated by Ficoll-Histopaque density gradient centrifugation and cryopreserved in liquid nitrogen vapor phase. Purity and quantity of every magnetically sorted T cell population were checked by analytical flow cytometry. Genomic DNA was isolated from every sorted fraction and measured by UV absorbance on a Nanodrop 2000c. Using the deep immunoSEQ assay, multiplex PCR amplified TCR CDR3 regions from genomic DNA. Extracted genomic DNA from each cell subset was spread evenly across all wells of several immunoSEQ 96-well plates, with each plate serving as a replicate. Each replicate PCR for sorted subsets received approximately 220 ng genomic DNA, equal to about 30,000 T cell genomes. The purified libraries were quantified using a Qubit 3.0 fluorometer, sized with a Bioanalyzer 2100, and then quantified again using the KAPA Library Quantification kit. Every immunoSEQ 96-well plate was sequenced on a dedicated single-read 150-cycle Illumina NextSeq 550 flow cell. Per the authors' processing: Because the immunoSEQ output included only junctional sequences and no quality scores, the filtering could not be the same as the filtering used for full-length reads. To assign V/J genes and CDR3, sequences were annotated against IMGT germline references using PyIR, a Python wrapper for IgBLAST v1.9. Reads were filtered out if the reads had weak V/J assignments (E-value above 1e-6), no CDR3, stop codons, out-of-frame junctions, or ambiguous translated residues. A V3J clonotype was defined by an identical inferred V gene, J gene, and CDR3 amino acid sequence. Percentage overlap between repertoires was calculated by dividing the number of shared unique clonotypes by the size of the smaller repertoire. Repertoire richness was assessed with RTK rarefaction, the Chao1 estimator, and Recon v2.1 estimates of unobserved clonotypes. OLGA was used to compute generation probabilities for all TCRbeta clonotypes that the gDNA method yielded from a handful of donors. Drawn from immuneACCESS, this table holds only the in-frame rearrangements with V and J called that TCRdb kept. Clones are partly lost; checked studies trace under half to an unresolved V gene and leave the rest unexplained. The V and J calls and the clone size are those of that table, but D and trimming were determined from the DNA. For this sample there are 2.5 million or so clones; about 92% appear just once. Around 0.14% of the sample comes from the top ten.

The specimen was naive CD4+ T cells sorted from blood. Taken with the paper, the label for cell subset or site translates to: CD45RA+ positively selected. The sequence was collected from a man aged 18 to 35 in good health. This sequence uses TRBV10-3 and TRBJ2-7; matching of 6 bases hints at TRBD2 as the D gene. The CDR3 sequence is CAIREVEGRNEQYF. The DNA sequence is TGTGCCATCAGAGAGGTGGAGGGCCGAAACGAGCAGTACTTC.